The clone carrying this T cell receptor beta chain was seen only a few times. Its matching antigen is unknown. TCRdb ran MiXCR on the reads and lists one entry per CDR3 protein. The table has some 940,000 distinct CDR3 sequences, around 31% seen once. This entry belongs to a study of T cell repertoires in cytomegalovirus infection. The CDR3 is 12 residues long. Trimming removed 7 bases at V and 4 bases at J, with 13 bases between. Germline loops: CDR1 SQVTM, CDR2 ANQGSEA. Sample: cultured CD8+ T cells from PBMCs, taken from culture after CMV antigen stimulation. The clonotype comes from a human donor in good health (CMV status not recorded). Some clones in this sample may be carry-over from other donors' samples. The V gene is TRBV29-1, the J gene TRBJ1-1; D possibly corresponds to TRBD1 (5 bases). The CDR3 sequence is CSALWGGTEAFF. For the CDR3, the DNA is TGCAGCGCTTTATGGGGGGGCACTGAAGCTTTCTTT.